This T cell receptor beta chain comes out of a study of post-analysis software for immune sequencing data (dated by TCRdb to between 2014 and 2016). For the wider study: The recorded disease courses included relapsing-remitting, secondary progressive and progressive-relapsing multiple sclerosis, and some patients had no subtype annotation. A subset of samples was prepared in parallel using single-end sample barcoding, then pooled and co-amplified after Illumina adapter ligation. The patient repertoires were compared against 11 previously published healthy control repertoires obtained from donors aged roughly 6 to 28 years.

This clonotype was seen more than once but under ten times. Its antigen is currently not known. Base qualities were left out, and no much larger clone turns up one base away. The library came from PCR. Sequencing was carried out with an Illumina HiSeq 2500. To reduce PCR and sequencing biases, unique molecular identifiers were incorporated into the TCR beta cDNA libraries. Approximately 500,000 cDNA molecules were obtained for every 1 to 10 million input T cells, so each molecule roughly corresponded to one T cell. Patient libraries were prepared and sequenced with the same protocol used for the earlier healthy control dataset. Within a given batch, samples were prepared together, multiplexed and sequenced on the same HiSeq lane. The authors processed their data as follows. MIGEC handled the raw barcoded reads, throwing out single-read molecular identifier groups before consensus assembly and CDR3 extraction. VDJtools was used for post-analysis of the clonotype tables, with diversity normalized by down-sampling every dataset to the smallest sample size. To correct batch-related cross-sample contamination, repertoire overlap clustering matched CDR3 amino acid sequences but not nucleotide sequences. TCRdb itself trimmed the public reads at Q25 with fastp, ran MiXCR and retained productive beta chains. Identical CDR3 protein sequences are pooled into one entry, listed with their most common genes and DNA. The V and J calls shown here were made by TCRdb, not taken from the authors' results. Counted in this sample were hundreds of thousands of distinct CDR3 sequences; approximately 30% of them appeared once. Roughly 0.57% of the sample is in the top ten clones.

CDR1 and CDR2, per the germline V gene, are MDHEN and SYDVKM. V ends up 5 bases short and J 5 bases short, with an unmatched junction base count of 8. From the cysteine up to the phenylalanine, the CDR3 has a length of 15 residues. Solely the CDR3 DNA is kept, with 45 bases framed from the first base. Overall study outcomes, separate from this receptor: The multiple sclerosis patient group was slightly younger than the control group. Significantly higher frequencies in patients than in controls were found for five or six TRBV segments, including TRBV5-6, TRBV5-1 and TRBV20-1. Multiple sclerosis patients had significantly lower normalized Chao1 diversity than controls, a result that suggests substantial peripheral T-cell clonal expansion. When samples were clustered directly using the F measure, samples prepared in the same batch co-clustered strongly, which prompted a batch-effect correction.

TCR beta repertoires were profiled from peripheral blood of some 13 young patients with multiple sclerosis to demonstrate the VDJtools post-analysis software. The multiple sclerosis patients were children and adolescents ranging in age from roughly 6 to 15 years. The sequence was obtained from a girl between 5 and 17 years old with multiple sclerosis. The rearranged chain carries TRBV28 and TRBJ1-5; 8 bases in the middle match TRBD1. Sequenced material: blood. The DNA sequence reads TGTGCCAGCAGTCCCCAAACGACAGGGGATCAGCCCCAGCATTTT. The resulting protein is CASSPQTTGDQPQHF.